The next 21 T cell receptor beta chains were all read from a single sample in a study of control samples from healthy donors and cancer patients. Sequenced by immunoSEQ multiplex PCR; TCRdb stores in-frame clones only, minus some. Among roughly 41,000 clones, 94% were seen once, and the ten largest hold more than 20%. The sequenced sample consisted of blood. Receptors originate from a man aged 55 to 70 in good health.

The chain links TRBV6-5 to TRBJ2-7, with TRBD1 identical over 7 bases. Losses at the gene ends were 5 bases for V and 2 bases for J; bases not matched to a gene: 9. The V gene's germline CDR1 is MNHEY and CDR2 SVGAGI. This CDR3 region has 15 residues. The CDR3 region has the DNA TGTGCCAGCAGTCCCCAAGGGGACAGACCCTACGAGCAGTACTTC. It codes for CASSPQGDRPYEQYF.

V and J are TRBV7-2 and TRBJ1-5; the D gene is possibly TRBD1 (5 bases). CDR3 length: 14 amino acids. The ends were cut back, 4 bases at V and 4 bases at J, with 11 bases in the middle. Germline V gene sequence: CDR1 SGHTA, CDR2 FQGNSA. CDR3 sequence reads: CASSSRRGNQPQHF. CDR3 sequence (DNA): TGTGCCAGCAGCTCCCGCCGGGGGAATCAGCCCCAGCATTTT.

CDR3 region: CAWSPSRGGNYSNQPQHF. CDR3 coding DNA: TGTGCCTGGAGTCCCTCAAGGGGGGGGAACTATAGCAATCAGCCCCAGCATTTT. The rearrangement links TRBV30 to TRBJ1-5, with D perhaps matching TRBD1 (6 bases). The germline V gene has CDR1 GTSNPN and CDR2 SVGIG (reference sequence). The CDR3 extends over 18 amino acids. Trimming left V 2 bases short and J 0 bases short, with 20 bases between.

The chain couples TRBV6-2 or TRBV6-3 to TRBJ2-7; 11 positions match TRBD2. V gave up 5 bases and J gave up 12 bases; unmatched junction bases: 15. The CDR3 is 15 residues long. Germline CDR1 reads MNHEY; CDR2 reads SVGEGT. Here the CDR3 reads CASSVTGLAVLIRYF. CDR3 nucleotides: TGTGCCAGCAGTGTTACGGGACTAGCGGTACTTATTCGGTACTTC.

The chain links TRBV14 to TRBJ2-5; unclear D gene. Germline values: CDR1 SGHDN, CDR2 FVKESK. This CDR3 is 12 amino acids long. V was trimmed by 0 bases and J by 2 bases, leaving 1 base between them. The CDR3 sequence: CASSQDQETQYF. CDR3 bases: TGTGCCAGCAGCCAAGATCAAGAGACCCAGTACTTC.

CDR3 DNA: TGTGCCAGCAGCTTCCCAGGGGGTAATCAGCCCCAGCATTTT. Protein: CASSFPGGNQPQHF. This chain uses TRBV7-2 with TRBJ1-5; 7 bases align to TRBD1. This CDR3 region has 14 residues. J was trimmed by 4 bases and V by 3 bases; bases with no gene match: 3. CDR1 is SGHTA and CDR2 is FQGNSA in the germline V gene.

V gene TRBV9 combines with J gene TRBJ2-4; no firm D call. The CDR3 is 15 residues long. V gave up 0 bases and J gave up 8 bases, with 15 bases separating them. Germline CDR1 SGDLS, CDR2 YYNGEE. The CDR3 nucleotides are TGTGCCAGCAGCGTAGTGGCAGATGCATCGGACATTCAGTACTTC. It translates to CASSVVADASDIQYF.

The chain couples TRBV10-3 to TRBJ2-7; weak D call: TRBD2 (5 bases). CDR1 is ENHRY and CDR2 is SYGVKD in the germline V gene. This CDR3 is 14 amino acids long. The V and J ends lost 11 bases and 4 bases respectively, with 21 bases between them. CDR3 loop: CAARASARDYEQYF. DNA of the CDR3: TGTGCCGCCAGAGCCTCAGCCCGGGATTACGAGCAGTACTTC.

J is TRBJ2-2 and V is TRBV21-1; whether TRBD2, the table's D call, matches the DNA was not checked. TRBV21-1 is reported as a pseudogene. The CDR3 is made up of 14 amino acids. The CDR3 reads CARLAGSNTGELFF. DNA for the CDR3: TGTGCCAGGCTAGCGGGATCGAACACCGGGGAGCTGTTTTTT.

CDR3 nucleotide sequence: TGTGCCAGCAGCATGGGACAGGCTGAAACCCTCCACTTT. It is translated as CASSMGQAETLHF. V is TRBV5-4 and J is TRBJ1-6, with 8 bases matching TRBD1. The CDR3 covers 13 residues. J lost 14 bases, V lost 4 bases, and 8 bases had no gene match. Germline V gene sequence: CDR1 SGHNT, CDR2 YYREEE (reference sequence).

The chain is built from TRBV7-3 and TRBJ2-2; D gene uncertain. The CDR3 spans 16 residues. Between the trimmed V and J ends, which lost 2 bases and 1 base, there was a span of 11 bases. The V gene's germline CDR1 is SGHTA and CDR2 FQGTGA. CDR3 nucleotides: TGTGCCAGCAGCTTACTCTTGGGTGGGAACACCGGGGAGCTGTTTTTT. Translating gives CASSLLLGGNTGELFF.

The chain's CDR3 is CASSSYIGPLKYEQYF. For the CDR3, the DNA is TGTGCCAGCAGCTCCTATATAGGACCTCTCAAGTACGAGCAGTACTTC. The rearrangement joins TRBV11-2 to TRBJ2-7; no clear D. With 4 bases removed from V and 4 bases from J, the gap between germline ends came to 20 bases. The CDR3 length is 16 residues. Germline loops: CDR1 SGHAT, CDR2 FQNNGV.

The chain uses TRBV25-1 and TRBJ2-2; a possible D gene is TRBD1 (6 bases). V was cut by 3 bases and J by 3 bases, with 11 bases left in between. Germline-derived CDR1 and CDR2 are MGHDK and SYGVNS. The CDR3 loop spans 15 amino acids. The chain's CDR3 is CASSDHREHTGELFF. Here the CDR3 DNA reads TGTGCCAGCAGTGATCACAGGGAACACACCGGGGAGCTGTTTTTT.

The chain employs TRBV3-1 (or the pseudogene TRBV3-2) and TRBJ1-5; no clear D gene. Germline V CDR1 and CDR2: LGHDT, YNNKEL (reference sequence). The V end lost 6 bases, the J end lost 6 bases, and 12 bases lay between the germline ends. The CDR3 loop spans 13 amino acids. CDR3: CASSPRRVQPQHF. The CDR3 bases are TGTGCCAGCAGTCCACGGCGGGTTCAGCCCCAGCATTTT.

J is TRBJ2-1 and V is TRBV5-1; 11 bases line up with TRBD2. The CDR3 sequence is 15 residues long. CDR1 is SGHRS, CDR2 YFSETQ, per germline. Trimming cost V 4 bases and J 4 bases; bases outside gene matches: 4. CDR3 protein: CASSPGLADYNEQFF. CDR3 in DNA: TGCGCCAGCAGCCCGGGACTAGCGGATTACAATGAGCAGTTCTTC. The full variable domain, its missing parts supplied by reference TRBV5-1 and TRBJ2-1, is KAGVTQTPRYLIKTRGQQVTLSCSPISGHRSVSWYQQTPGQGLQFLFEYFSETQRNKGNFPGRFSGRQFSNSRSEMNVSTLELGDSALYLCASSPGLADYNEQFFGPGTRLTVL.

The gene calls are TRBV5-1 and TRBJ2-1; 12 positions agree with TRBD1. Germline CDR1 SGHRS, CDR2 YFSETQ. Trimming at V came to 4 bases and at J to 9 bases, leaving 5 bases not matched to a gene. The CDR3 length is 14 residues. CDR3 nucleotides: TGCGCCAGCAGCCCGGGGACAGGGGGCGGTGAGCAGTTCTTC. This sequence encodes CASSPGTGGGEQFF.

This chain links TRBV14 with TRBJ1-1; D uncertain. Germline V gives CDR1 SGHDN, CDR2 FVKESK. Trimming left V 3 bases short and J 1 base short, with 6 bases between. CDR3 length: 13 amino acids. The CDR3 DNA is TGTGCCAGCAGCCATCCCAAGAACACTGAAGCTTTCTTT. Protein: CASSHPKNTEAFF.

The CDR3 region is CAWSPGQANEAFF. In DNA, the CDR3 is TGTGCCTGGAGTCCGGGACAGGCGAATGAAGCTTTCTTT. The V call is TRBV30, the J call TRBJ1-1; 8 bases fit TRBD1. The CDR3 contains 13 residues. Trimming took 2 bases from V and 7 from J; bases not matched to a gene: 6. Germline V CDR1 and CDR2: GTSNPN, SVGIG (reference sequence).

The chain links TRBV27 to TRBJ2-3; D not resolved. The CDR3 is 12 residues long. Germline V CDR1 and CDR2: MNHEY, SMNVEV (reference sequence). V was cut by 5 bases and J by 6 bases, with 9 bases left in between. The CDR3 nucleotides read TGTGCCAGCAGTCTTGGATATGATACGCAGTATTTT. Its translation: CASSLGYDTQYF.

V gene TRBV21-1 combines with J gene TRBJ2-7; the DNA was not compared with TRBD1, the D call given in the table. TRBV21-1 is a recognized pseudogene. The CDR3 loop spans 14 amino acids. The CDR3 DNA reads TGTGCCAGCAGCCCACGGACAGGGCACTACGAGCAGTACTTC. Protein: CASSPRTGHYEQYF.

The V call is TRBV11-1, the J call TRBJ1-4; no definite D call. The CDR3 runs 13 residues. The germline V and J ends were trimmed by 0 bases and 4 bases, with 3 bases remaining between them. Per the germline V gene, CDR1 is SGHAT and CDR2 is FQDESV (reference sequence). The CDR3 DNA reads as TGTGCCAGCAGCTTAGCCGTTAATGAAAAACTGTTTTTT. Translated, it gives CASSLAVNEKLFF. Full variable domain (outside the CDR3, taken from reference TRBV11-1 and TRBJ1-4): EAEVAQSPRYKITEKSQAVAFWCDPISGHATLYWYRQILGQGPELLVQFQDESVVDDSQLPKDRFSAERLKGVDSTLKIQPAELGDSAMYLCASSLAVNEKLFFGSGTQLSVL.